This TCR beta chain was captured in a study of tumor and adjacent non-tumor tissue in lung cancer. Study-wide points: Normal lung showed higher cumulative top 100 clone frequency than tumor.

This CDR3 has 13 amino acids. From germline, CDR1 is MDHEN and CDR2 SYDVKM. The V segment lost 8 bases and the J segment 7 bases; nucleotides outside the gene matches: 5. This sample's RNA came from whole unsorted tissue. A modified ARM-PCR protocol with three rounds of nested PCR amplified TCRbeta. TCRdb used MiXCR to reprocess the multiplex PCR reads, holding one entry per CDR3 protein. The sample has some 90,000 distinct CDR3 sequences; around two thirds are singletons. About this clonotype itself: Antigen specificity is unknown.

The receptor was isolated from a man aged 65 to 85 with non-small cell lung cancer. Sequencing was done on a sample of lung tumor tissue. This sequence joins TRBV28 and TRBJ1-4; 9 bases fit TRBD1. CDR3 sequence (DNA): TGTGCCAGCGAGGACAGGGGAGCTGAAAAACTGTTTTTT. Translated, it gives CASEDRGAEKLFF.